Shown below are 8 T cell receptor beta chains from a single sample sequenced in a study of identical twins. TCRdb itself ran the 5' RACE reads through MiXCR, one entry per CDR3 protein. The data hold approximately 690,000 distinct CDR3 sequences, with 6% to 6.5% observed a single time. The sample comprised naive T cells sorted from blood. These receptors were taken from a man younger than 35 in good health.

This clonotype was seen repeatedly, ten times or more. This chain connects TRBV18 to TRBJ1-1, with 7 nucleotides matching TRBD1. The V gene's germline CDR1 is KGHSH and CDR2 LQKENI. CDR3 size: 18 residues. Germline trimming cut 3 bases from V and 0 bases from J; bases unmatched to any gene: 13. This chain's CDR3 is CASSPLAGQTGMNTEAFF. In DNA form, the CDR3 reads TGTGCCAGCTCACCCTTGGCGGGACAGACGGGTATGAACACTGAAGCTTTCTTT. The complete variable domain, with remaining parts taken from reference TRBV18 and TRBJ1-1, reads NAGVMQNPRHLVRRRGQEARLRCSPMKGHSHVYWYRQLPEEGLKFMVYLQKENIIDESGMPKERFSAEFPKEGPSILRIQQVVRGDSAAYFCASSPLAGQTGMNTEAFFGQGTRLTVV.

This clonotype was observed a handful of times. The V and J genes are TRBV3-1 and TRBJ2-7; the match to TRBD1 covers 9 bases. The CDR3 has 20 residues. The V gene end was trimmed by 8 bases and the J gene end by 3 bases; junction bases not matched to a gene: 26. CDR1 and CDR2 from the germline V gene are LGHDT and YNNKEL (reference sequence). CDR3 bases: TGTGCCAGCCGAGGGGGGACAGGGTTGTTTCGAGGACCGCCTCACTACGAGCAGTACGTC. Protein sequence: CASRGGTGLFRGPPHYEQYV.

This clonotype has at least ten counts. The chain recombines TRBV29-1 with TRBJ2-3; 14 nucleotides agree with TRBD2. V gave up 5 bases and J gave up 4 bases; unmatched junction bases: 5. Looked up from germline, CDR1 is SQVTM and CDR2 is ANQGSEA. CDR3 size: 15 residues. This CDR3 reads CSVPTSGRGADTQYF. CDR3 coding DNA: TGCAGCGTTCCGACTAGCGGGAGGGGTGCAGATACGCAGTATTTT.

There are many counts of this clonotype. CDR3: CSAEQGKEAKNIQYF. DNA of the CDR3: TGCAGCGCGGAACAGGGAAAGGAAGCCAAAAACATTCAGTACTTC. J is TRBJ2-4 and V is TRBV29-1, with TRBD1 as a possible D gene (6 bases). The V and J ends lost 7 bases and 0 bases respectively, with 16 bases between them. This CDR3 has 15 residues. Germline CDR1 and CDR2: SQVTM and ANQGSEA. The entire variable domain, with the rest obtained from reference TRBV29-1 and TRBJ2-4, is as follows: SAVISQKPSRDICQRGTSLTIQCQVDSQVTMMFWYRQQPGQSLTLIATANQGSEATYESGFVIDKFPISRPNLTFSTLTVSNMSPEDSSIYLCSAEQGKEAKNIQYFGAGTRLSVL.

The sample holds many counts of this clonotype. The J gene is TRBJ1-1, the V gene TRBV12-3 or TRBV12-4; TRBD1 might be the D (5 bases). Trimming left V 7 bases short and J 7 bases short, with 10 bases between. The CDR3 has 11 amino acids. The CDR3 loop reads CASTRRGEAFF. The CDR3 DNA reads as TGTGCCAGCACCCGGAGGGGTGAAGCTTTCTTT.

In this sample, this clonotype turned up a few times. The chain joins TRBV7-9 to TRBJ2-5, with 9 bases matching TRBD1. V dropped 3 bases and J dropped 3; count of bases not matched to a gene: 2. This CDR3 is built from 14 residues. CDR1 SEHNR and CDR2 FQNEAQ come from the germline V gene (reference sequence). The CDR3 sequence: CASSFDRGKETQYF. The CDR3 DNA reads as TGTGCCAGCAGCTTCGACAGGGGGAAAGAGACCCAGTACTTC. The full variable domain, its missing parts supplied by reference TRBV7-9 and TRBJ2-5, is DTGVSQNPRHKITKRGQNVTFRCDPISEHNRLYWYRQTLGQGPEFLTYFQNEAQLEKSRLLSDRFSAERPKGSFSTLEIQRTEQGDSAMYLCASSFDRGKETQYFGPGTRLLVL.

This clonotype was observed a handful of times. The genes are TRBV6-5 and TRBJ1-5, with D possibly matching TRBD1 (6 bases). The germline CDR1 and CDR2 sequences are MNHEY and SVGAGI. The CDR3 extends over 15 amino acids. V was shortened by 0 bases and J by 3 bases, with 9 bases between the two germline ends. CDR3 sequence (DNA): TGTGCCAGCAGTTACTCACAGGGCCCCAATCAGCCCCAGCATTTT. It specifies CASSYSQGPNQPQHF.

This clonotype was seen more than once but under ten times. Here the CDR3 DNA reads TGTGCCAGCAGCCAACAGGCGGGGGGAGAGACCCAGTACTTC. Translation: CASSQQAGGETQYF. J is TRBJ2-5 and V is TRBV4-2; 8 positions match TRBD2. V lost 2 bases and J lost 4; bases outside the gene matches: 3. The CDR3 extends over 14 amino acids. From germline, CDR1 is LGHNA and CDR2 YNFKEQ.